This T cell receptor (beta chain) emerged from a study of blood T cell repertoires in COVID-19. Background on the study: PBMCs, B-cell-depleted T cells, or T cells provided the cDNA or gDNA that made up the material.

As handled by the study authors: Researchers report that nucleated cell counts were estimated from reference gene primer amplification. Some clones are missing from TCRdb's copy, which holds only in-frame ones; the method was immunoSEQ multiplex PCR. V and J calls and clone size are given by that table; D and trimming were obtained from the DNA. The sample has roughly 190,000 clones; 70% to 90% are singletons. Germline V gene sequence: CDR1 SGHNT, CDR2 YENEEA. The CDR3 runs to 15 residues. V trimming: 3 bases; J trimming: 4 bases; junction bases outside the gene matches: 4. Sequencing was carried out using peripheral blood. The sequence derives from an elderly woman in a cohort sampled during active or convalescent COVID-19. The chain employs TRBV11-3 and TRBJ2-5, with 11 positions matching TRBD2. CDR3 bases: TGTGCCAGCAGCTTTAGCGGGGGGGCAGGAGAGACCCAGTACTTC. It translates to CASSFSGGAGETQYF.